This TCR beta chain was obtained from a study of blood T cells in healthy people across ages. The CDR3 spans 14 residues. Germline loops: CDR1 MDHEN, CDR2 SYDVKM. With V trimmed by 6 bases and J by 5 bases, 5 bases remained unmatched. Alongside a J-beta primer mix, a sample-barcoded 5' primer served in a second PCR lasting about 6 to 12 cycles. TCRdb re-analysed the 5' RACE reads in MiXCR, keeping a single row per CDR3 protein. The sample has some 690,000 distinct CDR3 sequences, around a fifth seen once. The clonotype originates from a man aged 70 or older in good health. The rearrangement links TRBV28 to TRBJ2-3; 10 nucleotides line up with TRBD2. The sample taken for sequencing was blood. Here the CDR3 DNA reads TGTGCCAGCAGACTGGGACTAGCGCTAGATACGCAGTATTTT. This gives the protein CASRLGLALDTQYF. The full variable domain, rest sourced from reference TRBV28 and TRBJ2-3, is DVKVTQSSRYLVKRTGEKVFLECVQDMDHENMFWYRQDPGLGLRLIYFSYDVKMKEKGDIPEGYSVSREKKERFSLILESASTNQTSMYLCASRLGLALDTQYFGPGTRLTVL.